These 3 T cell receptor beta chains were sequenced from one sample in a study of blood T cell repertoires in COVID-19. Clones were sequenced by immunoSEQ multiplex PCR, and TCRdb holds only the in-frame ones, with some missing. This sample yields 75,000 to 95,000 clones, of which approximately 79% are seen a single time; 5.4% belongs to the top ten. The sample was peripheral blood. All receptors come from an elderly woman with active or convalescent COVID-19.

There are a few counts of this clone. J is TRBJ1-2 and V is TRBV6-2 or TRBV6-3; TRBD1 matches 8 bases. The germline V gene has CDR1 MNHEY and CDR2 SVGEGT. The CDR3 is 13 residues long. Trimming took 5 bases from V and 1 from J; bases not matched to a gene: 0. CDR3 region: CASSGQGNYGYTF. The DNA for the CDR3 is TGTGCCAGCAGTGGACAGGGTAACTATGGCTACACCTTC.

The CDR3 DNA reads TGTGCCAGCAAAAAGCGGGAGTCCTACAATGAGCAGTTCTTC. Translating it yields CASKKRESYNEQFF. The gene calls are TRBV27 and TRBJ2-1, with 8 bases aligning to TRBD2. V dropped 7 bases and J dropped 1; count of bases not matched to a gene: 3. The CDR3 is 14 amino acids. Germline V gene sequence: CDR1 MNHEY, CDR2 SMNVEV (reference sequence).

The chain carries TRBV6-2 or TRBV6-3 and TRBJ2-6; no clear D. The CDR3 runs 16 residues. Trimming took 2 bases from V and 2 from J, leaving 10 bases between them. Germline V CDR1 and CDR2: MNHEY, SVGEGT. The CDR3 region is CASSYGLWPGANVLTF. CDR3 DNA sequence: TGTGCCAGCAGTTACGGTCTTTGGCCTGGGGCCAACGTCCTGACTTTC.